This TCR beta chain appears in the sequencing data of a study of shared clonotypes between healthy human individuals. All of the donors resided in Nashville, Tennessee, and each was a Caucasian adult. Genomic DNA per cell subset filled all wells of several immunoSEQ plates. Replicate sorted-subset PCRs were loaded with approximately 200 ng DNA, about 30,000 T cell genomes. Generated by immunoSEQ multiplex PCR, the TCRdb table keeps only in-frame clones and is missing some. This table has about 1 million clones, about three quarters appearing once. This clone was picked up a small number of times. The junction had 6 bases not matched to a gene; V was cut back by 3 bases and J by 1 base. Germline lookup yields CDR1 MDHEN and CDR2 SYDVKM. The CDR3 has 17 amino acids.

The V call is TRBV28, the J call TRBJ1-6; TRBD1 aligns across 7 bases. This clonotype was sampled from a man aged 18 to 29 in good health. The sample was memory CD4+ T cells sorted from blood. Subset defined: CD45RA-negative fraction. The DNA for the CDR3 is TGTGCCAGCAGTTTTGGCAGGGGGGGTTCCTATAATTCACCCCTCCACTTT. Translating gives CASSFGRGGSYNSPLHF.